These T cell receptor beta chains were read from a single sample in a study of shared clonotypes between healthy human individuals. The protocol was immunoSEQ multiplex PCR, while the TCRdb copy is restricted to in-frame clones and leaves out a portion. This table holds about 2 million clones, around 95% found once. Sequences were obtained from naive CD4+ T cells sorted from blood. All receptors derive from a man between 18 and 35 years old in good health. Both conserved end residues are part of each CDR3. Fields, in order: CDR3 DNA, CDR3 protein, J gene, V gene, D gene, clone size. The D gene is left open where the match is weak. Clone size is shown for a subset of rows, as once, few, many or a class of expanded clone.

DNA: TGTGCCAGCAGCACCCTGTCACAGGGAAAGGCCCCCTACGAGCAGTACTTC
CDR3: CASSTLSQGKAPYEQYF
J: TRBJ2-7
V: TRBV21-1
D: -
size: -

DNA: TGTGCCAGCAGCCCCGGGAGCGGTCACGGCTACACCTTC
CDR3: CASSPGSGHGYTF
J: TRBJ1-2
V: TRBV9
D: -
size: -

DNA: TGCAGCATTAGGAGGGGGCAGCCCACAGATACGCAGTATTTT
CDR3: CSIRRGQPTDTQYF
J: TRBJ2-3
V: TRBV29-1
D: -
size: -

DNA: TGTGCCACCAGCAACCGGGCGGTCGTAGCTGAAGCTTTCTTT
CDR3: CATSNRAVVAEAFF
J: TRBJ1-1
V: TRBV15
D: -
size: -

DNA: TGTGCCAGCAGCTTGGGACAGGGACGTGAAAAACTGTTTTTT
CDR3: CASSLGQGREKLFF
J: TRBJ1-4
V: TRBV7-6
D: TRBD1
size: -

DNA: TGTGCCACCAGCAGAGAGGGGCAGAATAATTCACCCCTCCACTTT
CDR3: CATSREGQNNSPLHF
J: TRBJ1-6
V: TRBV15
D: -
size: -

DNA: TGTGCCAGCAGCTTGGGCGAGGGATCTGGCTACACCTTC
CDR3: CASSLGEGSGYTF
J: TRBJ1-2
V: TRBV5-6
D: -
size: -

DNA: TGTGCCAGCCGCCTTGCAGCAACTAATGAAAAACTGTTTTTT
CDR3: CASRLAATNEKLFF
J: TRBJ1-4
V: TRBV18
D: -
size: -

DNA: TGTGCCAGCAGTAGGACAGGGTTCGCTGAAGCTTTCTTT
CDR3: CASSRTGFAEAFF
J: TRBJ1-1
V: TRBV2
D: TRBD1
size: once

DNA: TGTGCCAGCTCACAATCAGGGGGTAGAGTGTATGGCTACACCTTC
CDR3: CASSQSGGRVYGYTF
J: TRBJ1-2
V: TRBV18
D: TRBD1
size: -

DNA: TGTGCCAGCTCTCCCGGGACAGGGGTCCGGGGCCCGAACACTGAAGCTTTCTTT
CDR3: CASSPGTGVRGPNTEAFF
J: TRBJ1-1
V: TRBV18
D: TRBD1
size: many

DNA: TGTGCCAGCACCACACCTTACAATGAGCAGTTCTTC
CDR3: CASTTPYNEQFF
J: TRBJ2-1
V: TRBV27
D: -
size: -

DNA: TGTGCCAGCAGTTACGGGGGAGGAAGTAATTCACCCCTCCACTTT
CDR3: CASSYGGGSNSPLHF
J: TRBJ1-6
V: TRBV6-5
D: -
size: -

DNA: TGTGCCTCCCAGTTGAGCGGAGCGTACCAAGAGACCCAGTACTTC
CDR3: CASQLSGAYQETQYF
J: TRBJ2-5
V: TRBV2
D: -
size: once